The rows below give T cell receptor beta chains drawn from one sample of a study of cytomegalovirus exposure and HLA in healthy donors. Sequencing used immunoSEQ multiplex PCR; TCRdb keeps in-frame clones, though not all of them. Here the sample spans fewer than 250,000 clones, around 78% being singletons. The sample taken for sequencing was PBMCs. All receptors derive from a woman younger than 45 in good health and CMV-seropositive. The CDR3 runs from the conserved cysteine through the conserved F or W. The D gene is left open where the match is weak. For some rows the clone size is stated as once, few or many, or as a class when expanded; others skip it.

D: TRBD1; J: TRBJ1-1; V: TRBV2; size: NA; CDR3: CASRADRVGGTEAFF; DNA: TGTGCCAGCAGAGCAGACAGGGTAGGAGGCACTGAAGCTTTCTTT
D: TRBD1; J: TRBJ2-7; V: TRBV28; size: once; CDR3: CASSLGRGPYEQYF; DNA: TGTGCCAGCAGTTTAGGAAGGGGGCCGTACGAGCAGTACTTC
D: TRBD2; J: TRBJ2-1; V: TRBV7-9; size: NA; CDR3: CSSSLGTSDLDEQFF; DNA: TGTTCCAGCAGCTTAGGGACTAGCGATTTAGATGAGCAGTTCTTC
D: TRBD2; J: TRBJ2-7; V: TRBV15; size: NA; CDR3: CATRPGLAGPNYEQYF; DNA: TGTGCCACCAGACCGGGACTAGCGGGACCAAACTACGAGCAGTACTTC
D: NA; J: TRBJ2-3; V: TRBV19; size: NA; CDR3: CAASGGPDTQYF; DNA: TGTGCCGCGAGCGGAGGGCCAGATACGCAGTATTTT
D: TRBD2; J: TRBJ2-3; V: TRBV13; size: NA; CDR3: CASSSPNKTSGERTDTQYF; DNA: TGTGCCAGCAGCTCACCCAATAAGACTAGCGGGGAGCGCACAGATACGCAGTATTTT
D: TRBD1; J: TRBJ1-3; V: TRBV9; size: NA; CDR3: CASSKLGTDSGNTIYF; DNA: TGTGCCAGCAGCAAACTCGGGACAGACTCTGGAAACACCATATATTTT
D: NA; J: TRBJ1-1; V: TRBV6-6; size: NA; CDR3: CASSYSRGNTEAFF; DNA: TGTGCCAGCAGTTATTCACGGGGGAACACTGAAGCTTTCTTT
D: TRBD1; J: TRBJ1-6; V: TRBV28; size: NA; CDR3: CASSFHRGTYNSPLHF; DNA: TGTGCCAGCAGTTTTCACAGGGGAACCTATAATTCACCCCTCCACTTT
D: TRBD1; J: TRBJ1-5; V: TRBV10-3; size: few; CDR3: CASQGASNQPQHF; DNA: TGTGCCTCCCAGGGGGCGAGCAATCAGCCCCAGCATTTT
D: TRBD1; J: TRBJ1-1; V: TRBV18; size: NA; CDR3: CASSPRQGAQGNPTEAFF; DNA: TGTGCCAGCTCACCAAGACAGGGCGCACAGGGGAACCCCACTGAAGCTTTCTTT
D: NA; J: TRBJ2-5; V: TRBV30; size: NA; CDR3: CAWTGQETQYF; DNA: TGTGCCTGGACAGGCCAAGAGACCCAGTACTTC
D: NA; J: TRBJ1-3; V: TRBV6-5; size: once; CDR3: CASSYTPASGNTIYF; DNA: TGTGCCAGCAGTTACACTCCTGCCTCTGGAAACACCATATATTTT
D: NA; J: TRBJ1-5; V: TRBV10-1; size: NA; CDR3: CASSEGGEDPQHF; DNA: TGCGCCAGCAGTGAGGGGGGGGAGGACCCCCAGCATTTT
D: NA; J: TRBJ1-2; V: TRBV5-4; size: NA; CDR3: CASSLDLQVANYGYTF; DNA: TGTGCCAGCAGCTTGGATTTACAGGTTGCTAACTATGGCTACACCTTC